This T cell receptor beta chain was documented in a study of response to subunit inactivated influenza vaccine. Study conclusions and caveats: The authors put forward the suggestion that each seasonal influenza vaccination may bring in only a limited number of new T cells.

This clonotype was seen repeatedly, ten times or more. Its antigen is unidentified. TCRdb re-called the RT-PCR reads with MiXCR, one entry per CDR3 protein. The sample shows roughly 780,000 distinct CDR3 sequences, less than 20% of them seen only once. This clonotype originated in a man aged 50-59 years who received an inactivated influenza vaccine. The material was PBMCs from blood, obtained roughly 5 days after vaccination.

As DNA, the CDR3 is TGTGCCAGCAGCCAAGAACTAGCGGGCTACAATGAGCAGTTCTTC. Translating it yields CASSQELAGYNEQFF. The chain recombines TRBV4-2 with TRBJ2-1; 9 nucleotides align to TRBD2. Germline CDR1 LGHNA, CDR2 YNFKEQ. The CDR3 contains 15 residues. V shed 0 bases, J shed 3 bases, and the junction held 0 bases outside the gene matches.